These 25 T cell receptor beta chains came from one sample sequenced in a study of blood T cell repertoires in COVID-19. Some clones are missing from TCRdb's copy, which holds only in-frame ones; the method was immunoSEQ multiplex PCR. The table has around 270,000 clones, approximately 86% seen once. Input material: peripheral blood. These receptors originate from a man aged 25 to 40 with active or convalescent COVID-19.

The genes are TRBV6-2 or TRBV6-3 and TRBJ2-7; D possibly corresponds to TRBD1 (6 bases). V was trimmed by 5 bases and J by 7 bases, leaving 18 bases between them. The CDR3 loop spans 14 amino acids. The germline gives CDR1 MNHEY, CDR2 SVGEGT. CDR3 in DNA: TGTGCCAGCAGTGAGGTAGGGGGAATCCGGGAGCAGTACTTC. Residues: CASSEVGGIREQYF.

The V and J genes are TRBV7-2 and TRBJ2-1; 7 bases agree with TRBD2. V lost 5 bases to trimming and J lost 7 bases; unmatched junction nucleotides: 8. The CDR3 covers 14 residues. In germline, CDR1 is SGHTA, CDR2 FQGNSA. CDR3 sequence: CASSPDRGGNEQFF. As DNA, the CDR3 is TGTGCCAGCAGCCCGGACCGGGGAGGGAATGAGCAGTTCTTC. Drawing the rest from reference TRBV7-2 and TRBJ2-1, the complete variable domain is GAGVSQSPSNKVTEKGKDVELRCDPISGHTALYWYRQSLGQGLEFLIYFQGNSAPDKSGLPSDRFSAERTGGSVSTLTIQRTQQEDSAVYLCASSPDRGGNEQFFGPGTRLTVL.

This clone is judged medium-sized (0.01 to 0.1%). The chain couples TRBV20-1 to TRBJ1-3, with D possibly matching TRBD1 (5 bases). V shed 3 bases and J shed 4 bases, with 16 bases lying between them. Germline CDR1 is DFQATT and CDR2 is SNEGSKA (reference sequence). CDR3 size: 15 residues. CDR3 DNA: TGCAGTGCTAGTTCCGGGGACCGGGGGGGAAACACCATATATTTT. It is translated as CSASSGDRGGNTIYF.

As DNA, the CDR3 is TGTGCCAGCAGTGTGGCGGGGGTATTATCAGATACGCAGTATTTT. Residues: CASSVAGVLSDTQYF. This chain uses TRBV2 with TRBJ2-3, with 7 positions matching TRBD2. This CDR3 is built from 15 residues. V shed 4 bases and J 4 bases; nucleotides not matched to a gene: 8. The germline V gene has CDR1 SNHLY and CDR2 FYNNEI.

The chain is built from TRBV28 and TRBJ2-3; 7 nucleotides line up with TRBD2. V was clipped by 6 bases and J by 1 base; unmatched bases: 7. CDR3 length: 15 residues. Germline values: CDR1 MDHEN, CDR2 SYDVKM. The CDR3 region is CASRPGRTGTDTQYF. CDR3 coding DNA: TGTGCCAGCAGACCCGGGAGGACCGGCACAGATACGCAGTATTTT.

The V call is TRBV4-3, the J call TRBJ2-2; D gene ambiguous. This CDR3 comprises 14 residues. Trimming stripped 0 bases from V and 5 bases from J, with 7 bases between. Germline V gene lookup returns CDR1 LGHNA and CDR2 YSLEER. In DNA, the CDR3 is TGCGCCAGCAGCCAAGATGAGCAAACCGGGGAGCTGTTTTTT. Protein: CASSQDEQTGELFF.

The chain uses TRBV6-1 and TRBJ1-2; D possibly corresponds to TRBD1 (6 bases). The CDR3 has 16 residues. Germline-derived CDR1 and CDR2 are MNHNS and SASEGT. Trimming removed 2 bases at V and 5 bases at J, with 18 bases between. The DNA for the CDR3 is TGTGCCAGCAGTGAAATAAGGGGAGGGGGGACGTATGGCTACACCTTC. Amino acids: CASSEIRGGGTYGYTF.

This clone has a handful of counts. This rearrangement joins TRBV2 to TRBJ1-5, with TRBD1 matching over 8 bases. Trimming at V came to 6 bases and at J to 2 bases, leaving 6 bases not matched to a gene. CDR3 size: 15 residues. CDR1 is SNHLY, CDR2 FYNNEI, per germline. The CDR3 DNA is TGTGCCAGCAGGGTACAGGGGGGTGGCAATCAGCCCCAGCATTTT. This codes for CASRVQGGGNQPQHF. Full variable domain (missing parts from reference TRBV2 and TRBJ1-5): EPEVTQTPSHQVTQMGQEVILRCVPISNHLYFYWYRQILGQKVEFLVSFYNNEISEKSEIFDDQFSVERPDGSNFTLKIRSTKLEDSAMYFCASRVQGGGNQPQHFGDGTRLSIL.

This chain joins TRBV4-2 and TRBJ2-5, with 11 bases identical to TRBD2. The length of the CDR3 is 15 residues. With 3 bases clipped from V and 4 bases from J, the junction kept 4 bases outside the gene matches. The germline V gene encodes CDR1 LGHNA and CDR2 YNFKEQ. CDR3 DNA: TGTGCCAGCAGCCAGGGCGGACTAGCGGGAGAGACCCAGTACTTC. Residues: CASSQGGLAGETQYF.

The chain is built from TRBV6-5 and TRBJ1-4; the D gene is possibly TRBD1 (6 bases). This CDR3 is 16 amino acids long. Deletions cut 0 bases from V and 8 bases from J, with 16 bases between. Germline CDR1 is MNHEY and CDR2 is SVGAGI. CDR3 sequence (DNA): TGTGCCAGCAGTTACTCACAGGGAGGGGTATCAGAAAAACTGTTTTTT. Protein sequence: CASSYSQGGVSEKLFF.

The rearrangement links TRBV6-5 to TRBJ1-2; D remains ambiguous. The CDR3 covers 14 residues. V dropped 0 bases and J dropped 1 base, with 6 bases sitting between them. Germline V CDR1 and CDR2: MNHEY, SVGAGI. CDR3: CASSYSSINYGYTF. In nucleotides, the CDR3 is TGTGCCAGCAGTTACTCTTCCATTAACTATGGCTACACCTTC.

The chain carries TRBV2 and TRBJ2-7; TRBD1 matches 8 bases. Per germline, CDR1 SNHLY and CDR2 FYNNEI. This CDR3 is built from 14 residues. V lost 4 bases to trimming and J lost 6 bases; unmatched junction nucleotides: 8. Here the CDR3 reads CASSGSQGASEQYF. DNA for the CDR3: TGTGCCAGCAGTGGTTCGCAGGGGGCCTCCGAGCAGTACTTC.

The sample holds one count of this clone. CDR3 in DNA: TGTGCCAGTAGGACGGTGGGAGACACTGAAGCTTTCTTT. Its protein product is CASRTVGDTEAFF. The chain has TRBV19 and TRBJ1-1, with no clear D. Germline values: CDR1 LNHDA, CDR2 SQIVND (reference sequence). The CDR3 spans 13 residues. Trimming removed 6 bases from V and 3 bases from J, with 11 bases in between.

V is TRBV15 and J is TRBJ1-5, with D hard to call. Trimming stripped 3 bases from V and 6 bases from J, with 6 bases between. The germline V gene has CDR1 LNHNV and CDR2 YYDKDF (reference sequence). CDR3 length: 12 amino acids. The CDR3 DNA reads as TGTGCCACCAGCAGTTATTCTCAGCCCCAGCATTTT. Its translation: CATSSYSQPQHF.

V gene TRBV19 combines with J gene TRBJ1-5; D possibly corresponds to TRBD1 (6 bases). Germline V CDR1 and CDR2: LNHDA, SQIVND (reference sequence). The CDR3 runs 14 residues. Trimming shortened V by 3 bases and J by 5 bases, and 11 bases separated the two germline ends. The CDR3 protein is CASSILQGDQPQHF. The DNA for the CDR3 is TGTGCCAGTAGTATTCTACAGGGCGATCAGCCCCAGCATTTT.

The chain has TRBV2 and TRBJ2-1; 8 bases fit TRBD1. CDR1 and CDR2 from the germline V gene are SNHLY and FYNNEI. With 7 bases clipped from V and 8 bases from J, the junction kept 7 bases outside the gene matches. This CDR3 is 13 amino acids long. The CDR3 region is CASTGQVLYEQFF. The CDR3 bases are TGTGCCAGCACGGGACAGGTACTCTATGAGCAGTTCTTC.

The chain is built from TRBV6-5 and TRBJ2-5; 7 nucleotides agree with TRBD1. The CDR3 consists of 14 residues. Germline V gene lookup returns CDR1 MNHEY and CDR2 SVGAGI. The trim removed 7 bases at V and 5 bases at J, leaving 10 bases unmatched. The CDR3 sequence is CASKGASPVETQYF. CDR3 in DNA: TGTGCCAGCAAGGGGGCTAGCCCAGTGGAGACCCAGTACTTC.

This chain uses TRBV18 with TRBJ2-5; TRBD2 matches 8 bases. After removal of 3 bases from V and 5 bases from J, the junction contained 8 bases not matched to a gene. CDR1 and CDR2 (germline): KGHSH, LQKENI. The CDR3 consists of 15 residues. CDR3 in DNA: TGTGCCAGCTCACCGGCGACTAGCGCCATTGAGACCCAGTACTTC. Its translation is CASSPATSAIETQYF.

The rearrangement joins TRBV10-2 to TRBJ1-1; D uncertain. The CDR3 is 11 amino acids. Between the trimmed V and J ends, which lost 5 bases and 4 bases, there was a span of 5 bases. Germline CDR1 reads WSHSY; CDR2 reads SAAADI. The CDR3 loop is CASSPSTEAFF. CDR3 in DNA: TGCGCCAGCAGTCCATCCACTGAAGCTTTCTTT.

CDR3 residues: CAISPAGGTDTQYF. The CDR3 bases are TGTGCCATCAGTCCAGCGGGGGGGACAGATACGCAGTATTTT. J is TRBJ2-3 and V is TRBV10-3; TRBD2 aligns across 10 bases. The CDR3 length is 14 residues. Germline lookup yields CDR1 ENHRY and CDR2 SYGVKD. Germline trimming cut 5 bases from V and 3 bases from J; bases unmatched to any gene: 2.

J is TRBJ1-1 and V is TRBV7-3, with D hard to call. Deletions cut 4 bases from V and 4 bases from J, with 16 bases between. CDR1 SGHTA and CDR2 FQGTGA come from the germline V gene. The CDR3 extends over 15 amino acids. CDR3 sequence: CASSSAQSGITEAFF. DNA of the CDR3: TGTGCCAGCAGCTCCGCGCAGAGCGGGATCACTGAAGCTTTCTTT.

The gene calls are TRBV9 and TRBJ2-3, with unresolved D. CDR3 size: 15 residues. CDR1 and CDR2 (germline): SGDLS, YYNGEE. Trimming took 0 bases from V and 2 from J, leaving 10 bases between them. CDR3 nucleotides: TGTGCCAGCAGCGTAGGTAGCAGCTACACAGATACGCAGTATTTT. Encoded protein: CASSVGSSYTDTQYF.

The CDR3 here is CASSQRPTGANSPLHF. CDR3 nucleotides: TGCGCCAGCAGCCAACGACCGACAGGGGCAAATTCACCCCTCCACTTT. The rearrangement joins TRBV4-1 to TRBJ1-6, with TRBD1 matching over 8 bases. From germline, CDR1 is MGHRA and CDR2 YSYEKL. The junction had 7 bases not matched to a gene; V was cut back by 2 bases and J by 7 bases. The CDR3 has 16 residues.

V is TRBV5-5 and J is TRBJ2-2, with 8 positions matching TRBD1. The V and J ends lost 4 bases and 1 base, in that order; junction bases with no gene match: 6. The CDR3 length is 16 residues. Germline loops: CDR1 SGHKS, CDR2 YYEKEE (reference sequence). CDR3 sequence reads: CASSPRQGKNTGELFF. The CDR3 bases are TGTGCCAGCAGCCCGAGACAGGGGAAGAACACCGGGGAGCTGTTTTTT.

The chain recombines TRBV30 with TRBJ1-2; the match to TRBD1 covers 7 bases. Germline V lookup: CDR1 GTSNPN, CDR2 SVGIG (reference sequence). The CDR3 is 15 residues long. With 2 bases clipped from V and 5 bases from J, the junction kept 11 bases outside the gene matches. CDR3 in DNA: TGTGCCTGGAGTCCCTTACAGGGGAGTCGTTATGGCTACACCTTC. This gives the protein CAWSPLQGSRYGYTF.